Listed below are T cell receptor beta chains from one sample, sequenced in a study of OX40 agonist ivuxolimab in advanced cancers. Clones were sequenced by immunoSEQ multiplex PCR, and TCRdb holds only the in-frame ones, with some missing. The data hold fewer than 25,000 clones, with over 70% observed a single time. The specimen comprised CD4+ or CD8+ T cells sorted from blood, sampled in a trial of the OX40 agonist ivuxolimab. The receptors stem from an adult with an advanced solid tumor such as melanoma, head and neck, liver or kidney cancer. Both conserved end residues are part of each CDR3. The D gene is left open where the match is weak. Part of the rows lack a size; the others show once, few, many or a class for expanded clones.

>TRBV5-4|TRBJ2-1|.|TRBD2
TGTGCCAGCAGCTCCCCCAGCGGGGATTACAATGAGCAGTTCTTC
CASSSPSGDYNEQFF
>TRBV6-5|TRBJ1-2|.|.
TGTGCCAGCAGTTTCCGAGGTTTCTATGGCTACACCTTC
CASSFRGFYGYTF
>TRBV30|TRBJ1-4|once|TRBD1
TGTGCCTGGGGGACAGGGAGTGAAAAACTGTTTTTT
CAWGTGSEKLFF
>TRBV27|TRBJ1-5|.|.
TGTGCCAGCAGGCCGGGACATTATAGCAATCAGCCCCAGCATTTT
CASRPGHYSNQPQHF
>TRBV27|TRBJ2-7|.|.
TGTGCCAGCAGTTTAATCGAGGGGGACTCCTACGAGCAGTACTTC
CASSLIEGDSYEQYF
>TRBV10-3|TRBJ2-3|.|.
TGTGCCATCAGGCGCGGGGATTCTAGCACAGATACGCAGTATTTT
CAIRRGDSSTDTQYF
>TRBV7-6|TRBJ1-6|.|TRBD1
TGTGCCAGCAGCTTAGAGGGGGCCGTAGTTAATTCACCCCTCCACTTT
CASSLEGAVVNSPLHF
>TRBV5-6|TRBJ1-2|.|TRBD1
TGTGCCAGCAAGGGGACAGGGCTCGGGAGCTATGGCTACACCTTC
CASKGTGLGSYGYTF
>TRBV7-9|TRBJ2-4|.|TRBD1
TGTGCCAGCAGCCCCCCTGATAGTCGGTCAGGGGGCATTCAGTACTTC
CASSPPDSRSGGIQYF
>TRBV2|TRBJ2-1|.|.
TGTGCCAGCAAGTGGGAAGGGTACAATGAGCAGTTCTTC
CASKWEGYNEQFF
>TRBV28|TRBJ2-7|.|.
TGTGCCAGCAGTCCCTGGGGTGGACAGACAAGCTCCTACGAGCAGTACTTC
CASSPWGGQTSSYEQYF
>TRBV11-2|TRBJ1-1|few|.
TGTGCCAGCAGCTTATTTTACTCTGAAGCTTTCTTT
CASSLFYSEAFF
>TRBV28|TRBJ2-1|.|TRBD1
TGTGCCAGCAGTCCCTGGGGACAGGGTAAAGTTGAGCAGTTCTTC
CASSPWGQGKVEQFF
>TRBV6-5|TRBJ2-7|.|.
TGTGCCAGCAGTTCCCACTACGAGCAGTACTTC
CASSSHYEQYF
>TRBV13|TRBJ1-3|.|.
TGTGCCAGCAGCTTATACGGGACAACCTCTGGAAACACCATATATTTT
CASSLYGTTSGNTIYF
>TRBV23-1|TRBJ1-4|.|.
TGCGCCAGCAGTCAGGCGAGGGCAACTAATGAAAAACTGTTTTTT
CASSQARATNEKLFF
>TRBV7-9|TRBJ1-2|.|.
TGTGCCAGCAGCACCCTGGAGAACTATGGCTACACCTTC
CASSTLENYGYTF
>TRBV7-2|TRBJ1-1|.|TRBD1
TGTGCCAGCAGCCCCCTCACAGGGGGGCTTTTGGACACTGAAGCTTTCTTT
CASSPLTGGLLDTEAFF
>TRBV27|TRBJ2-3|.|.
TGTGCCAGCAAGAAGGGAGATACGCAGTATTTT
CASKKGDTQYF
>TRBV6-5|TRBJ1-1|.|.
TGTGCCAGCAGTTGCTTCGGGACGGCGTGCACTGAAGCTTTCTTT
CASSCFGTACTEAFF
>TRBV28|TRBJ1-3|.|.
TGTGCCAGCAGTTTAATCGGGGTGCCTGGAAACACCATATATTTT
CASSLIGVPGNTIYF
>TRBV19|TRBJ1-1|once|.
TGTGCCAGTAGTATAGAGGGGTCTGAAGCTTTCTTT
CASSIEGSEAFF
>TRBV28|TRBJ2-5|.|TRBD2
TGTGCCAGCAGTTTGGGGGGGTTTAGGGTGGAGACCCAGTACTTC
CASSLGGFRVETQYF
>TRBV4-3|TRBJ2-7|.|.
TGCGCCAGCAGCCAAGAGGATGGCTCGTGGTACGAGCAGTACTTC
CASSQEDGSWYEQYF